The entry below gives a single T cell receptor beta chain sequence along with its context. Its antigen is as yet unknown. Attachment of unique molecular identifiers was made to individual cDNA molecules. Via MiXCR, TCRdb re-called the 5' RACE reads, giving one row per CDR3 protein. This sample has over 85,000 distinct CDR3 sequences; around 17% occur once, and the top ten carry over 0.95%. This specimen belongs to a study of early T cells in non-severe SARS-CoV-2 infection. Study details: Sequencing input comprised bulk RNA from unsorted whole blood; chain pairing was not available. General study results and limits: Reliance on VDJdb matching favored anti-spike CD8 responses; private and CD4 specificities were missed.

Trimming stripped 6 bases from V and 2 bases from J, with 13 bases between. This CDR3 has 14 amino acids. Germline values: CDR1 ENHRY, CDR2 SYGVKD. What was sequenced was whole blood. The origin of this receptor is an adult who was a healthcare worker with PCR-confirmed SARS-CoV-2 infection or an uninfected control (not recorded which). The V gene is TRBV10-3, the J gene TRBJ2-5; no firm D call. CDR3 coding DNA: TGTGCCATCAGCGAGACTTTCAATCAAGAGACCCAGTACTTC. This codes for CAISETFNQETQYF.